This passage covers 7 T cell receptor beta chains from one sample sequenced in a study of T cell responses to AZD1222 COVID-19 vaccine. Sequencing used immunoSEQ multiplex PCR; TCRdb keeps in-frame clones, though not all of them. The table has 95,000 to 150,000 clones, about 90% seen once. The specimen comprised peripheral blood, sampled on day 0 of AZD1222 vaccination. The receptors originated from an adult in good health.

The rearrangement uses TRBV12-5 and TRBJ2-3; D is uncertain. This CDR3 region has 13 residues. Per the germline V gene, CDR1 is LGHNT and CDR2 is FRNRAP. Trimming took 1 base from V and 3 from J, leaving 5 bases between them. The DNA for the CDR3 is TGTGCTAGTGGTTTGGGTGGAACAGATACGCAGTATTTT. Amino acids: CASGLGGTDTQYF.

Details on this clone: Mismatch with germline at one junction end may stem from a read error. The V gene is TRBV29-1, the J gene TRBJ2-4; 9 bases are a match to TRBD1. CDR3 length: 14 amino acids. Germline V gives CDR1 SQVTM, CDR2 ANQGSEA. CDR3 sequence: CSVEGQGPGNIQYF. The CDR3 bases are TGCAGCGTCGAAGGACAGGGGCCGGGAAACATTCAGTACTTC.

This clone was picked up a small number of times. V gene TRBV2 combines with J gene TRBJ1-1; 8 positions match TRBD1. CDR3 size: 15 residues. The J segment lost 8 bases and the V segment lost 0 bases, leaving 8 bases of the junction unmatched. Looked up from germline, CDR1 is SNHLY and CDR2 is FYNNEI. As DNA, the CDR3 is TGTGCCAGCAGTGAAGCTGTCAGGGGGCAATCGGAAGCTTTCTTT. It specifies CASSEAVRGQSEAFF.

The chain uses TRBV5-4 and TRBJ2-3, with D perhaps TRBD2 (6 bases). Per germline, CDR1 SGHNT and CDR2 YYREEE (reference sequence). V lost 1 base and J lost 2, with 11 bases in between. This CDR3 region has 15 residues. The CDR3 nucleotides read TGTGCCAGCAGCTTGAATAGCGGAACCACAGATACGCAGTATTTT. Residues: CASSLNSGTTDTQYF.

The chain uses TRBV11-2 and TRBJ1-2, with 9 bases matching TRBD1. J lost 4 bases, V lost 5 bases, and 8 bases had no gene match. CDR3 length equals 15 residues. The germline V gene has CDR1 SGHAT and CDR2 FQNNGV. The CDR3 nucleotides are TGTGCCAGCAGCCCCGGGACAGGGCCATCCTATGGCTACACCTTC. This gives the protein CASSPGTGPSYGYTF.

The chain uses TRBV10-3 and TRBJ1-1; no definite D call. The length of the CDR3 is 14 residues. V was cut by 10 bases and J by 3 bases, with 18 bases left in between. In germline, CDR1 is ENHRY, CDR2 SYGVKD. CDR3 sequence (DNA): TGTGCCACCAAACGGGTTGGAATGGACACTGAAGCTTTCTTT. This translates into CATKRVGMDTEAFF.

CDR3 nucleotide sequence: TGTGCCTGGAGTGGGGGGAGTACTGATCAGCCCCAGCATTTT. It yields the protein CAWSGGSTDQPQHF. This chain links TRBV30 with TRBJ1-5; D possibly corresponds to TRBD1 (5 bases). The length of the CDR3 is 14 residues. Per the germline V gene, CDR1 is GTSNPN and CDR2 is SVGIG (reference sequence). V was cut by 1 base and J by 5 bases, with 12 bases left in between.